This T cell receptor (beta chain) appears in the sequencing data of a study of cytomegalovirus exposure and HLA in healthy donors. Overall study findings and caveats: About 87% or about 30% of the time was how often most TCR beta V segments were productive, according to an earlier analysis. From TCR beta sequences, most subjects' HLA-A and HLA-B alleles were reportedly predicted accurately.

As for this clone: The antigen is undetermined.

The V segment lost 3 bases and the J segment 3 bases; nucleotides outside the gene matches: 6. Germline CDR1 KGHSH, CDR2 LQKENI. This CDR3 has 15 amino acids. The PCR was carried out with 60 Vbeta primers and 13 Jbeta primers. Methods used by the authors: About 9.9 million of the 60 million to 80 million unique TCR beta chains counted in a later analysis were shared. The method was immunoSEQ multiplex PCR; TCRdb's version includes in-frame clones alone and lacks a portion of them. V and J calls and clone size are given by that table; D and trimming were obtained from the DNA. The sample holds some 150,000 clones, over 70% seen once.

Sample: PBMCs. This chain connects TRBV18 to TRBJ2-3; 7 bases agree with TRBD1. The TCR originated in a woman aged 40-49 years in good health and CMV-seropositive. For the CDR3, the DNA is TGTGCCAGCTCACCTCGACCACAGGGGACAGATACGCAGTATTTT. Its protein is CASSPRPQGTDTQYF. The full variable domain, completed using reference TRBV18 and TRBJ2-3, is NAGVMQNPRHLVRRRGQEARLRCSPMKGHSHVYWYRQLPEEGLKFMVYLQKENIIDESGMPKERFSAEFPKEGPSILRIQQVVRGDSAAYFCASSPRPQGTDTQYFGPGTRLTVL.